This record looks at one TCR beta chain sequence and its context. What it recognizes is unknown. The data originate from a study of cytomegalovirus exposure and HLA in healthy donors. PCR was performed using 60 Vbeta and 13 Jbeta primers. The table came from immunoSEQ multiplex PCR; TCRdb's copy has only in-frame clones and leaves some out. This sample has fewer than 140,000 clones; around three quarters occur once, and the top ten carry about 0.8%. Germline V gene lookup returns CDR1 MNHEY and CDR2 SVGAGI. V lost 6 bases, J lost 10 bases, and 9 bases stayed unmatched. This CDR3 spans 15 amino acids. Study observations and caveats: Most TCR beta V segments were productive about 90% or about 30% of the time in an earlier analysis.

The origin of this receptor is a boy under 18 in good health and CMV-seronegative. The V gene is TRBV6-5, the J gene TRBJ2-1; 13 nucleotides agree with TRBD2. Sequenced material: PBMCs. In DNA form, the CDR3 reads TGTGCCAGCAGCACGGGACTAGCGGGATCGGGGGAGCAGTTCTTC. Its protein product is CASSTGLAGSGEQFF.